This paragraph covers one T cell receptor beta chain sequence. Antigen unknown. This entry is derived from a study of post-analysis software for immune sequencing data. Study-wide findings and caveats: TRBV5-6, TRBV5-1 and TRBV20-1 were among roughly five TRBV segments more frequent in patients than controls.

Germline CDR1 LNHNV, CDR2 YYDKDF (reference sequence). The germline V and J ends were trimmed by 0 bases and 5 bases, with 11 bases remaining between them. The CDR3 runs 15 residues. Carried by the TCR beta cDNA libraries were unique molecular identifiers. In TCRdb, the PCR reads were re-called with MiXCR into one record per CDR3 protein. The table has about 430,000 distinct CDR3 sequences, more than 30% seen once. The TCR comes from a girl between 2 and 10 years old with multiple sclerosis. Input material: blood. This chain uses TRBV15 with TRBJ2-4; D ambiguous. The CDR3 region has the DNA TGTGCCACCAGCAGAGATCCCGACACCCAAAACATTCAGTACTTC. Amino acids: CATSRDPDTQNIQYF.